Below are 15 T cell receptor beta chains sequenced from a single sample in a study of monozygotic twins with inflammatory bowel disease. Reprocessing the 5' RACE reads, TCRdb reports a single entry for every CDR3 protein and omits DNA. The table lists about 440,000 distinct CDR3 sequences. The sample was blood. The receptors stem from a human donor with ulcerative colitis or Crohn's disease, or a healthy co-twin of an affected twin (not recorded which).

The rearrangement joins TRBV7-2 to TRBJ2-5. This CDR3 spans 16 amino acids. CDR1 is SGHTA, CDR2 FQGNSA, per germline. CDR3 loop: CASSTRNLRSQETQYF.

The chain employs TRBV14 and TRBJ1-1. The germline CDR1 and CDR2 sequences are SGHDN and FVKESK. The CDR3 has 17 residues. The CDR3 loop reads CASSQEGPVHLNTEAFF.

This rearrangement joins TRBV5-1 to TRBJ2-1; the D call of TRBD2 rests on TCRdb alone, since no DNA is present to check it. Germline-derived CDR1 and CDR2 are SGHRS and YFSETQ. The CDR3 is made up of 15 amino acids. The CDR3 here is CASSTGLAGGNEQFF.

The rearrangement links TRBV20-1 to TRBJ2-1; TCRdb's D gene call, TRBD2, goes unchecked for lack of DNA. The CDR3 has 17 residues. Germline V CDR1 and CDR2: DFQATT, SNEGSKA (reference sequence). The CDR3 here is CSARREGLLVSYNEQFF.

The chain recombines TRBV7-2 with TRBJ1-6; with no DNA, the TCRdb D assignment of TRBD1 cannot be verified. This CDR3 has 15 residues. Looked up from germline, CDR1 is SGHTA and CDR2 is FQGNSA. CDR3: CASSLDGRGNSPLHF.

The CDR3 spells CASSQASGAHNEQFF. The chain is built from TRBV5-6 and TRBJ2-1; TCRdb's D gene call, TRBD2, goes unchecked for lack of DNA. This CDR3 is 15 amino acids long. Germline lookup yields CDR1 SGHDT and CDR2 YYEEEE.

The chain carries TRBV12-3 or TRBV12-4 and TRBJ1-5. The CDR3 covers 15 residues. The chain's CDR3 is CASNGGGWARQPQHF.

The chain combines TRBV6-5 with TRBJ1-1; TCRdb names TRBD1, which stays unverified in the absence of DNA. This CDR3 comprises 14 residues. Looked up from germline, CDR1 is MNHEY and CDR2 is SVGAGI. The CDR3 spells CASSYYRSNTEAFF.

The chain couples TRBV19 to TRBJ2-7. Germline V CDR1 and CDR2: LNHDA, SQIVND (reference sequence). The CDR3 is 14 residues long. The chain's CDR3 is CASSSDSSSYEQYF.

This chain connects TRBV4-2 to TRBJ2-1; TCRdb designates TRBD1, a call that cannot be tested without DNA. The CDR3 covers 14 residues. In germline, CDR1 is LGHNA, CDR2 YNFKEQ. The CDR3 loop is CASSQGQADNEQFF.

This chain links TRBV5-1 with TRBJ2-5; lacking DNA, the TRBD2 call made by TCRdb goes unchecked. This CDR3 comprises 17 residues. Germline V CDR1 and CDR2: SGHRS, YFSETQ. CDR3 sequence reads: CASSRGGGDFLKETQYF.

This chain joins TRBV7-9 and TRBJ2-7. CDR1 and CDR2 (germline): SEHNR, FQNEAQ (reference sequence). The CDR3 runs to 15 residues. The CDR3 spells CASSPRIANSYEQYF.

The CDR3 region is CSAPPGQRTDTQYF. The chain recombines TRBV20-1 with TRBJ2-3; TCRdb selects TRBD1, and the lack of DNA leaves this call unchecked. The CDR3 runs 14 residues. The V gene's germline CDR1 is DFQATT and CDR2 SNEGSKA (reference sequence).

This chain uses TRBV12-3 or TRBV12-4 with TRBJ1-5. The CDR3 is made up of 13 amino acids. Here the CDR3 reads CASSLDGYQPQHF.

The chain joins TRBV7-2 to TRBJ2-7; TCRdb designates TRBD1, a call that cannot be tested without DNA. This CDR3 region has 14 residues. Germline V gives CDR1 SGHTA, CDR2 FQGNSA. Here the CDR3 reads CASSLARPANEQSF. Full variable domain (rest looked up from reference TRBV7-2 and TRBJ2-7): GAGVSQSPSNKVTEKGKDVELRCDPISGHTALYWYRQSLGQGLEFLIYFQGNSAPDKSGLPSDRFSAERTGGSVSTLTIQRTQQEDSAVYLCASSLARPANEQSFGPGTRLTVT.